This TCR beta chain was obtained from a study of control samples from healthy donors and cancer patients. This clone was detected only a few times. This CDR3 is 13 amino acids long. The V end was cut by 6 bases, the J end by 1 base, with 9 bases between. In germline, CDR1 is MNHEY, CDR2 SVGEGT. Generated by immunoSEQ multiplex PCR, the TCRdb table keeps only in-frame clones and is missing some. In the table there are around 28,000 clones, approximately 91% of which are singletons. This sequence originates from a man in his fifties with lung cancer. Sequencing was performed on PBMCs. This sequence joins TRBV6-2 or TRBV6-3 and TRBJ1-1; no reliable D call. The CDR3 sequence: CASSKDGNTEAFF. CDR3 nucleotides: TGTGCCAGCAGCAAGGACGGGAACACTGAAGCTTTCTTT.